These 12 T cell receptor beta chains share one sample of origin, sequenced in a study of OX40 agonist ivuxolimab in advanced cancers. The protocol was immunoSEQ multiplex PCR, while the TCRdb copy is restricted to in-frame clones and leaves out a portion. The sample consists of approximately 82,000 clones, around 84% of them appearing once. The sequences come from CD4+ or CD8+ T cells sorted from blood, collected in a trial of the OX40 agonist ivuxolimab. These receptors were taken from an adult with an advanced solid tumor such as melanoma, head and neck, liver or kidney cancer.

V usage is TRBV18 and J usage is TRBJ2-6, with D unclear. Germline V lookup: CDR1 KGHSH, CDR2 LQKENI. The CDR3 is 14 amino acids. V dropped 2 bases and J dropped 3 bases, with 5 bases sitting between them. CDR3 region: CASSPGDGANVLTF. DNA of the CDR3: TGTGCCAGCTCACCAGGGGATGGGGCCAACGTCCTGACTTTC.

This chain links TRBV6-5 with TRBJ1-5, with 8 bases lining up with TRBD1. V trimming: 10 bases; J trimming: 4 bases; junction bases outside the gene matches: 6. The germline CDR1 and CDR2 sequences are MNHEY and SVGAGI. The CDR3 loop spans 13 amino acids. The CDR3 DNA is TGTGCCACCGGGACAGGAGATAATCAGCCCCAGCATTTT. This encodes CATGTGDNQPQHF.

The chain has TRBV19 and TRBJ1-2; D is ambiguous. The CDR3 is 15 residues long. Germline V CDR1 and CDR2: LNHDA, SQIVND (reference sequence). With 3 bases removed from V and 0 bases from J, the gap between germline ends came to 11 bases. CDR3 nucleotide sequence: TGTGCCAGTAGTATGAAAGTCGGTACTAACTATGGCTACACCTTC. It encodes CASSMKVGTNYGYTF.

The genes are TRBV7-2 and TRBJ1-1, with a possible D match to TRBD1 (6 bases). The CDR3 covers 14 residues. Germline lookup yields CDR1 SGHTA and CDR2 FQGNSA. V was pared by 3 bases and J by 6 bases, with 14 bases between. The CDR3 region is CASSFLTGPPEAFF. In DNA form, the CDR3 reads TGTGCCAGCAGCTTCCTGACAGGTCCCCCTGAAGCTTTCTTT.

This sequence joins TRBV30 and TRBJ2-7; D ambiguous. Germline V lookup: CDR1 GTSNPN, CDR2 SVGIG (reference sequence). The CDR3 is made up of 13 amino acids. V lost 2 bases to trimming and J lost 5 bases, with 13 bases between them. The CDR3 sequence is CAWSKVFVHEQYF. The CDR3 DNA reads TGTGCCTGGAGTAAGGTGTTCGTGCACGAGCAGTACTTC.

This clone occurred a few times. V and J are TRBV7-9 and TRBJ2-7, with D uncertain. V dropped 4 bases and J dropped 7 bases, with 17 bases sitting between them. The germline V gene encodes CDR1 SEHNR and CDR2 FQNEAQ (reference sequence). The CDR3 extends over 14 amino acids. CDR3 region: CASSSRPESEEQYF. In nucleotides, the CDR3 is TGTGCCAGCAGCTCGCGCCCGGAATCTGAGGAGCAGTACTTC.

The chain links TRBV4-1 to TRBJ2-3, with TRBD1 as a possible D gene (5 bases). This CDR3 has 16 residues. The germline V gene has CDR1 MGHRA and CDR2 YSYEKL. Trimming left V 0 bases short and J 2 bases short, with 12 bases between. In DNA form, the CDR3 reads TGCGCCAGCAGCCAAGAAATTGACAGCCCCACAGATACGCAGTATTTT. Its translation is CASSQEIDSPTDTQYF.

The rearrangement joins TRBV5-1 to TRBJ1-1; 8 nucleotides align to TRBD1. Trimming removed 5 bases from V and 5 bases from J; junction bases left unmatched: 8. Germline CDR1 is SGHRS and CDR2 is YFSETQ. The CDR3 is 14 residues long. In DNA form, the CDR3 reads TGCGCCAGCAGTTCCGGACAGGGTGGGACTGAAGCTTTCTTT. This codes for CASSSGQGGTEAFF.

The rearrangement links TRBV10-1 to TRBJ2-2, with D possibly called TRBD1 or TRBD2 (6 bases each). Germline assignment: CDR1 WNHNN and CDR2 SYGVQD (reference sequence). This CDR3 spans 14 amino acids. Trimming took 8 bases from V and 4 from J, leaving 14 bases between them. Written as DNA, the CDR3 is TGCGCCAGCGCTTCGGGGGACATCACCGGGGAGCTGTTTTTT. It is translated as CASASGDITGELFF.

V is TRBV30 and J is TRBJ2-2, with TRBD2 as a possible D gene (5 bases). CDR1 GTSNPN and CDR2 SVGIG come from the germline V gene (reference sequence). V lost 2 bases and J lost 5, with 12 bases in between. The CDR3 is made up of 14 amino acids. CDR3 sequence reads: CAWSRLGGTGELFF. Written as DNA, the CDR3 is TGTGCCTGGAGTCGCCTAGGCGGGACCGGGGAGCTGTTTTTT.

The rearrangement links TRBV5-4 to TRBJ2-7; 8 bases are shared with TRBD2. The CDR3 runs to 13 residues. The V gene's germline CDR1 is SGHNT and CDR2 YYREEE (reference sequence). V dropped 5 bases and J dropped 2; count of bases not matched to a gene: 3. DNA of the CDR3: TGTGCCAGCAGAACTAGCGGTACCTACGAGCAGTACTTC. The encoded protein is CASRTSGTYEQYF. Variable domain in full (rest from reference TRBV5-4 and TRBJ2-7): ETGVTQSPTHLIKTRGQQVTLRCSSQSGHNTVSWYQQALGQGPQFIFQYYREEENGRGNFPPRFSGLQFPNYSSELNVNALELDDSALYLCASRTSGTYEQYFGPGTRLTVT.

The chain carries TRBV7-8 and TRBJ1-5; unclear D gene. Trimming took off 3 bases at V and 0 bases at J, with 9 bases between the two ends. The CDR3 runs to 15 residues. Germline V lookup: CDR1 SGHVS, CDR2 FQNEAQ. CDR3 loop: CASSLSVYSNQPQHF. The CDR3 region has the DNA TGTGCCAGCAGCTTGTCGGTTTATAGCAATCAGCCCCAGCATTTT.